This TCR beta chain originates from a study of vaccination and CD4 T cells after COVID-19. Sequencing of DNA taken from cultured CD4+ T cells relied on the Oncomine TCR Beta short-read assay. TCRdb reanalysed the PCR reads using MiXCR and keeps one entry per CDR3 protein. Here the sample spans 20,000 to 30,000 distinct CDR3 sequences, 28% being singletons. The CDR3 consists of 15 residues. V lost 6 bases and J 1 base, leaving 13 bases between the germline ends. Germline V gene data show CDR1 as SEHNR and CDR2 as FQNEAQ (reference sequence). A remark on this clonotype: Its antigen is not identified.

Time point specified: late sampling 161 to 241 days after vaccination in three convalescent patients. Described treatment: roughly 10-day PBMC culture with coronavirus spike peptide pools or control peptides (ViraFEST assay). ViraFEST used peptide pools to expand antigen-specific T cells and subsequently sequenced their TCRs. The sequence came from a human donor who had recovered from COVID-19. The chain employs TRBV7-9 and TRBJ2-1; D is possibly TRBD2 (5 bases). The material was CD4+ T cells from blood, cultured in vitro, obtained about 7 months after SARS-CoV-2 vaccination. CDR3 nucleotide sequence: TGTGCCAGCAGTCAAGGACTCCGATCCTACAATGAGCAGTTCTTC. Protein: CASSQGLRSYNEQFF. Looking up the rest from reference TRBV7-9 and TRBJ2-1 gives the full variable domain: DTGVSQNPRHKITKRGQNVTFRCDPISEHNRLYWYRQTLGQGPEFLTYFQNEAQLEKSRLLSDRFSAERPKGSFSTLEIQRTEQGDSAMYLCASSQGLRSYNEQFFGPGTRLTVL.